The sequence of this T cell receptor beta chain was determined in a study of cytomegalovirus exposure and HLA in healthy donors. Study details: Falling in the Caucasian-associated ancestry cluster were about 82% of a few hundred genotyped donors.

Trimming took 2 bases from V and 4 from J, leaving 16 bases between them. CDR3 length: 16 residues. Germline V gene lookup returns CDR1 SGHAT and CDR2 FQNNGV. Study-wide points: Being productive about 87% or about 30% of the time was typical of most TCR beta V segments in an earlier analysis. Highly shared sequence variants in one cluster were likely a sequencing artifact.

Amplification used 60 Vbeta primers and 13 Jbeta primers. TCRdb's table, derived via immunoSEQ multiplex PCR, lists solely in-frame clones and lacks some. Its clone listing holds 200,000 to 250,000 clones. Comments on this clone: Antigen: not known.

This TCR was sampled from a girl aged 2-9 years in good health and CMV-seropositive. The sequencing input was PBMCs. The chain combines TRBV11-2 with TRBJ2-3; TRBD1 might be the D (6 bases). DNA for the CDR3: TGTGCCAGCAGCTTAAACCCGGGACAAAGATCAGATACGCAGTATTTT. The encoded protein is CASSLNPGQRSDTQYF.